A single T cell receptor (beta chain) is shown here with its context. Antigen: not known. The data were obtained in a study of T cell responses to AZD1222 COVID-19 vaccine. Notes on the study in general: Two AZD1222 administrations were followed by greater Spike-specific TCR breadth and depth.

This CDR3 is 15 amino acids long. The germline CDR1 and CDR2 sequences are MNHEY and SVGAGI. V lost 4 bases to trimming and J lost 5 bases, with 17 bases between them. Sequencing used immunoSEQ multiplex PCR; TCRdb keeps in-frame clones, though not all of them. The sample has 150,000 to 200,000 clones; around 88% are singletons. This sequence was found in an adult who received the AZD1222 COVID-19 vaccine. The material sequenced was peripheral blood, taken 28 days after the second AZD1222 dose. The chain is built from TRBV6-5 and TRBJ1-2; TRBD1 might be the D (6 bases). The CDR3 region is CASSLQGSPGYGYTF. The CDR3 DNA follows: TGTGCCAGCAGTTTACAGGGAAGTCCAGGATATGGCTACACCTTC.